These T cell receptor beta chains were read from a single sample in a study of blood T cells in healthy people across ages. In TCRdb, the 5' RACE reads were re-called with MiXCR into one record per CDR3 protein. The repertoire holds hundreds of thousands of distinct CDR3 sequences, approximately 50% seen once, with 35% to 40% in the top ten. Source material: blood. These receptors were collected from a man in his sixties in good health. Each CDR3 is given with its conserved first and last residue. D genes are given only for firm matches. Clone size, where shown, is once, few, many, or a class for clones that have expanded.

j_call: TRBJ2-4; clone_size: NA; d_call: NA; v_call: TRBV4-1; cdr3_nt: TGCGCCAGCAGCCAAGATGGTAGCGGAGCCGAAAACATTCAGTACTTC; cdr3_aa: CASSQDGSGAENIQYF
j_call: TRBJ2-7; clone_size: NA; d_call: NA; v_call: TRBV4-1; cdr3_nt: TGCGCCAGCGGCCAGGGCGAAAGCTCCTACGAGCAGTACTTC; cdr3_aa: CASGQGESSYEQYF
j_call: TRBJ2-5; clone_size: NA; d_call: TRBD2; v_call: TRBV6-5; cdr3_nt: TGTGCCAGCACATCTAGCGGGGGGCTGGGGACCCAGTACTTC; cdr3_aa: CASTSSGGLGTQYF
j_call: TRBJ2-7; clone_size: NA; d_call: TRBD1; v_call: TRBV20-1; cdr3_nt: TGCAGTGCCAGATGGACAGGGGCGTCCGAGCAGTACTTC; cdr3_aa: CSARWTGASEQYF
j_call: TRBJ2-5; clone_size: once; d_call: NA; v_call: TRBV21-1; cdr3_nt: TGTGCCAGCAGCAAAAGGGTCAGGGGGGAGACCCAGTACTTC; cdr3_aa: CASSKRVRGETQYF
j_call: TRBJ2-5; clone_size: many; d_call: NA; v_call: TRBV7-2; cdr3_nt: TGTGCCAGCAGCCTGCCGGGTACAGAGACCCAGTACTTC; cdr3_aa: CASSLPGTETQYF
j_call: TRBJ2-3; clone_size: few; d_call: NA; v_call: TRBV11-2; cdr3_nt: TGTGCCAGCAGCTTAGCGGGGTGGGAGGATACGCAGTATTTT; cdr3_aa: CASSLAGWEDTQYF
j_call: TRBJ2-7; clone_size: NA; d_call: TRBD1; v_call: TRBV3-1; cdr3_nt: TGTGCCAGCAGCCAAGGAGGACAGGGTTTGAACGAGCAGTACTTC; cdr3_aa: CASSQGGQGLNEQYF
j_call: TRBJ1-2; clone_size: NA; d_call: NA; v_call: TRBV5-1; cdr3_nt: TGCGCCAGCAGTGGGGGTACCAACCAGGAACGCTACACCTTC; cdr3_aa: CASSGGTNQERYTF
j_call: TRBJ2-5; clone_size: few; d_call: TRBD2; v_call: TRBV20-1; cdr3_nt: TGCAGTGCTAGAGATACCGGGGGGTCCCACCAGTACTTC; cdr3_aa: CSARDTGGSHQYF
j_call: TRBJ2-3; clone_size: NA; d_call: TRBD2; v_call: TRBV3-1; cdr3_nt: TGTGCCAGCAGCCAAGATCTTTCAGCGGGGGGCACAGATACGCAGTATTTT; cdr3_aa: CASSQDLSAGGTDTQYF
j_call: TRBJ2-5; clone_size: once; d_call: NA; v_call: TRBV5-6; cdr3_nt: TGTGCCAGCAGCCTGGGGGCGGGCAGAGCCCGGACCCAGTACTTC; cdr3_aa: CASSLGAGRARTQYF
j_call: TRBJ1-4; clone_size: NA; d_call: NA; v_call: TRBV14; cdr3_nt: TGTGCCAGCAGCCAAGTAGGAGGGACTAATGAAAAACTGTTTTTT; cdr3_aa: CASSQVGGTNEKLFF
j_call: TRBJ1-2; clone_size: NA; d_call: NA; v_call: TRBV11-2; cdr3_nt: TGTGCCAGCAGCTTAGGCTCCTGGACGGAATATGGCTACACCTTC; cdr3_aa: CASSLGSWTEYGYTF
j_call: TRBJ1-1; clone_size: few; d_call: NA; v_call: TRBV6-2/TRBV6-3; cdr3_nt: TGTGCCAGCAGTTACGGGGGATCTAGCACTGAAGCTTTCTTT; cdr3_aa: CASSYGGSSTEAFF
j_call: TRBJ2-5; clone_size: NA; d_call: NA; v_call: TRBV6-6; cdr3_nt: TGTGCCAGCACCAAAGCCCGGGTCAGGGAGACCCAGTACTTC; cdr3_aa: CASTKARVRETQYF
j_call: TRBJ1-2; clone_size: NA; d_call: NA; v_call: TRBV29-1; cdr3_nt: TGCAGCGTTTTTCCTGGGACAATCTATGGCTACACCTTC; cdr3_aa: CSVFPGTIYGYTF
j_call: TRBJ2-2; clone_size: once; d_call: NA; v_call: TRBV5-1; cdr3_nt: TGCGCCAGCAGCTTGGCCGGGTCCCCGAACACCGGGGAGCTGTTTTTT; cdr3_aa: CASSLAGSPNTGELFF
j_call: TRBJ1-2; clone_size: NA; d_call: TRBD1; v_call: TRBV5-1; cdr3_nt: TGCGCCAGCAGCTTGCTACAGGGGCACTATGGCTACACCTTC; cdr3_aa: CASSLLQGHYGYTF
j_call: TRBJ1-4; clone_size: NA; d_call: NA; v_call: TRBV10-2; cdr3_nt: TGCGCCAGCGGAATAGAAGCGGGGGGTGAAAAACTGTTTTTT; cdr3_aa: CASGIEAGGEKLFF
j_call: TRBJ1-2; clone_size: NA; d_call: NA; v_call: TRBV3-1; cdr3_nt: TGTGCCAGCAGCCGAGTGGACTATGGCTACACCTTC; cdr3_aa: CASSRVDYGYTF
j_call: TRBJ1-2; clone_size: few; d_call: NA; v_call: TRBV7-2; cdr3_nt: TGTGCCAGCAGCCTAAGTCGGGAAAACCGTGGCTACACCTTC; cdr3_aa: CASSLSRENRGYTF
j_call: TRBJ2-6; clone_size: NA; d_call: NA; v_call: TRBV20-1; cdr3_nt: TGCAGTGCTAGAGAAACATCGACTGGGGCCAACGTCCTGACTTTC; cdr3_aa: CSARETSTGANVLTF
j_call: TRBJ2-6; clone_size: few; d_call: TRBD2; v_call: TRBV5-1; cdr3_nt: TGCGCCAGCAGCTTGTGGGGCGGGACTAGCGGCGCGCCTCTATCTGGGGCCAACGTCCTGACTTTC; cdr3_aa: CASSLWGGTSGAPLSGANVLTF
j_call: TRBJ2-1; clone_size: NA; d_call: NA; v_call: TRBV15; cdr3_nt: TGTGCCACCAGCAGTACTGGAGGGCTTACCAATGAGCAGTTCTTC; cdr3_aa: CATSSTGGLTNEQFF
j_call: TRBJ1-6; clone_size: few; d_call: NA; v_call: TRBV7-2; cdr3_nt: TGTGCCAGCAGCGTCGGGACACATTCACCCCTCCACTTT; cdr3_aa: CASSVGTHSPLHF
j_call: TRBJ1-1; clone_size: NA; d_call: NA; v_call: TRBV21-1; cdr3_nt: TGTGCCATCGGGGGCCGGGGCACTGAAGCTTTCTTT; cdr3_aa: CAIGGRGTEAFF
j_call: TRBJ1-2; clone_size: NA; d_call: NA; v_call: TRBV6-1; cdr3_nt: TGTGCCGCGCAGAGCTTTAACTATGGCTACACCTTC; cdr3_aa: CAAQSFNYGYTF
j_call: TRBJ1-1; clone_size: NA; d_call: NA; v_call: TRBV3-1; cdr3_nt: TGTGCCAGCAGCCCATCCGGGGCGGCCCCTGTGGCTGAAGCTTTCTTT; cdr3_aa: CASSPSGAAPVAEAFF
j_call: TRBJ2-7; clone_size: NA; d_call: NA; v_call: TRBV6-1; cdr3_nt: TGTGCCAGCTACAGTCCCTACGAGCAGTACTTC; cdr3_aa: CASYSPYEQYF
j_call: TRBJ2-5; clone_size: NA; d_call: TRBD2; v_call: TRBV20-1; cdr3_nt: TGCAGTGCTAGCCCGTCCTGGACTAGCGGGGGACTAGTGGAGACCCAGTACTTC; cdr3_aa: CSASPSWTSGGLVETQYF
j_call: TRBJ1-1; clone_size: NA; d_call: TRBD1; v_call: TRBV29-1; cdr3_nt: TGCAGCGGGAACAGGGGCGAGGTTACTGAAGCTTTCTTT; cdr3_aa: CSGNRGEVTEAFF
j_call: TRBJ2-4; clone_size: NA; d_call: TRBD2; v_call: TRBV7-2; cdr3_nt: TGTGCCAGCAGCTTATCCCGACTAGCGGCTCTCAAAAACATTCAGTACTTC; cdr3_aa: CASSLSRLAALKNIQYF
j_call: TRBJ2-1; clone_size: few; d_call: TRBD2; v_call: TRBV28; cdr3_nt: TGTGCCAGCAGTCCTCGCTTGGGCGGGGGGACACTCTCCTCCTACAATGAGCAGTTCTTC; cdr3_aa: CASSPRLGGGTLSSYNEQFF
j_call: TRBJ2-7; clone_size: NA; d_call: NA; v_call: TRBV14; cdr3_nt: TGTGCCAGCCGGCCAACGGTAGCCTCCTACGAGCAGTACTTC; cdr3_aa: CASRPTVASYEQYF
j_call: TRBJ2-7; clone_size: NA; d_call: TRBD2; v_call: TRBV9; cdr3_nt: TGTGCCAGCAGCGCTAGAGCGGGGATCGGCTACAATGAGCAGTACTTC; cdr3_aa: CASSARAGIGYNEQYF
j_call: TRBJ1-2; clone_size: NA; d_call: NA; v_call: TRBV4-1; cdr3_nt: TGCGCCAGCAGCCAAGATCCGAGAGGGCAGACCGGCTACACCTTC; cdr3_aa: CASSQDPRGQTGYTF
j_call: TRBJ2-3; clone_size: NA; d_call: NA; v_call: TRBV5-1; cdr3_nt: TGCGCCAGCAGCTCATCGGTGGGGGGATTAAGCACAGATACGCAGTATTTT; cdr3_aa: CASSSSVGGLSTDTQYF
j_call: TRBJ1-2; clone_size: NA; d_call: TRBD1; v_call: TRBV20-1; cdr3_nt: TGCAGTCCCGAGGGGTGGGACAGGGGTGGCTACACCTTC; cdr3_aa: CSPEGWDRGGYTF
j_call: TRBJ2-7; clone_size: NA; d_call: NA; v_call: TRBV12-3/TRBV12-4; cdr3_nt: TGTGCCAGCAGTTTATTTTGGACGGGGCAGGGTCCATTCTGGCAGTACTTC; cdr3_aa: CASSLFWTGQGPFWQYF
j_call: TRBJ2-1; clone_size: many; d_call: TRBD2; v_call: TRBV7-2; cdr3_nt: TGTGCCAGCAGCTTGTCGGGGGGGCCCTACAATGAGCAGTTCTTC; cdr3_aa: CASSLSGGPYNEQFF
j_call: TRBJ1-5; clone_size: few; d_call: NA; v_call: TRBV5-1; cdr3_nt: TGCGCCAGCAGCTTGGAGGGGCGGGGGCCGGGGCAGCCCCAGCATTTT; cdr3_aa: CASSLEGRGPGQPQHF
j_call: TRBJ1-2; clone_size: NA; d_call: TRBD1; v_call: TRBV4-1; cdr3_nt: TGCGCCAGCAGCCAAGATGGGGGAGGACAGGGTGTCTATGGCTACACCTTC; cdr3_aa: CASSQDGGGQGVYGYTF
j_call: TRBJ2-7; clone_size: once; d_call: NA; v_call: TRBV7-9; cdr3_nt: TGTGCCAGCAGCCCAAGCATTTCGCCTTACGAGCAGTACTTC; cdr3_aa: CASSPSISPYEQYF
j_call: TRBJ1-1; clone_size: NA; d_call: NA; v_call: TRBV18; cdr3_nt: TGTGCCAGCTCACCAAAAGTAATGGTATGGGCTGAAGCTTTCTTT; cdr3_aa: CASSPKVMVWAEAFF
j_call: TRBJ2-1; clone_size: few; d_call: NA; v_call: TRBV6-5; cdr3_nt: TGTGCCAGCAGTTACGATAAGGGCCCTAATGAGCAGTTCTTC; cdr3_aa: CASSYDKGPNEQFF
j_call: TRBJ2-5; clone_size: NA; d_call: NA; v_call: TRBV15; cdr3_nt: TGTGCCACCAGACCGGGACCCGGTGGGGAGACCCAGTACTTC; cdr3_aa: CATRPGPGGETQYF
j_call: TRBJ2-7; clone_size: NA; d_call: NA; v_call: TRBV20-1; cdr3_nt: TGCAGTGCTAGAGACCGGACGGGGACCTACGAGCAGTACTTC; cdr3_aa: CSARDRTGTYEQYF
j_call: TRBJ2-1; clone_size: NA; d_call: NA; v_call: TRBV10-3; cdr3_nt: TGTGCCATCAGTGAGCCGAAAGGACTATACAATGAGCAGTTCTTC; cdr3_aa: CAISEPKGLYNEQFF
j_call: TRBJ1-5; clone_size: few; d_call: NA; v_call: TRBV28; cdr3_nt: TGTGCCAGCAGTTTATCAGACCCGGGCAATCAGCCCCAGCATTTT; cdr3_aa: CASSLSDPGNQPQHF